Listed below are T cell receptor beta chains from one sample, sequenced in a study of radiation and T cells in renal cell carcinoma. Profiling relied on immunoSEQ multiplex PCR, and the TCRdb table lists in-frame clones only, not all of them. In the table there are 120,000 or so clones, around 82% of which are singletons. Sequenced material: blood, taken from a patient whose treatment included radiotherapy and nephrectomy. The receptors originated from a man aged 50-59 years with renal cell carcinoma. Each CDR3 is given with its conserved first and last residue. The D gene is left open where the match is weak. Size tells how often a clone was seen (once, few, many) or the class of an expanded clone, and some rows leave it out.

D gene | J gene | clone size | V gene | CDR3 protein | CDR3 DNA
TRBD1 | TRBJ2-5 | . | TRBV6-5 | CASSYVGQGAGETQYF | TGTGCCAGCAGTTACGTGGGACAGGGGGCCGGGGAGACCCAGTACTTC
. | TRBJ1-2 | many | TRBV7-9 | CASSYGYGYTF | TGTGCCAGCAGCTACGGCTATGGCTACACCTTC
TRBD1 | TRBJ2-7 | . | TRBV19 | CASSTTRQGSSYEQYF | TGTGCCAGTAGTACCACCCGACAGGGGAGTTCCTACGAGCAGTACTTC
. | TRBJ2-2 | once | TRBV6-5 | CASSSYVANTGELFF | TGTGCCAGCAGTTCCTATGTGGCAAACACCGGGGAGCTGTTTTTT
TRBD2 | TRBJ2-1 | . | TRBV29-1 | CSGGGHEQFF | TGCAGCGGCGGGGGGCACGAGCAGTTCTTC
. | TRBJ1-5 | . | TRBV6-6 | CASSPPFEGSNQPQHF | TGTGCCAGCAGTCCCCCATTTGAGGGGAGCAATCAGCCCCAGCATTTT
. | TRBJ2-7 | . | TRBV27 | CASSFGSEQYF | TGTGCCAGCAGTTTCGGTTCCGAGCAGTACTTC
TRBD2 | TRBJ2-1 | . | TRBV10-3 | CAINRLAGDEQFF | TGTGCCATCAACCGACTAGCCGGCGATGAGCAGTTCTTC
. | TRBJ2-3 | . | TRBV5-4 | CASSVQTGNTDTQYF | TGTGCCAGCAGCGTACAAACAGGGAACACAGATACGCAGTATTTT
. | TRBJ2-1 | . | TRBV6-6 | CASRNTYNEQFF | TGTGCCAGCAGAAACACCTACAATGAGCAGTTCTTC
. | TRBJ1-1 | . | TRBV5-6 | CASSLNLRWIEAFF | TGTGCCAGCAGCTTAAACCTTAGGTGGATTGAAGCTTTCTTT
. | TRBJ2-2 | . | TRBV5-6 | CASSSGNTGELFF | TGTGCCAGCAGCTCGGGGAACACCGGGGAGCTGTTTTTT
. | TRBJ1-1 | . | TRBV2 | CASSGDVNTEAFF | TGTGCCAGCAGCGGGGACGTGAACACTGAAGCTTTCTTT
. | TRBJ1-1 | . | TRBV6-1 | CASSRPTDSAEAFF | TGTGCCAGCTCACGCCCCACAGATTCCGCTGAAGCTTTCTTT
. | TRBJ1-1 | . | TRBV6-5 | CASSYSGGDTEAFF | TGTGCCAGCAGTTACTCCGGGGGGGATACTGAAGCTTTCTTT
TRBD1 | TRBJ2-1 | . | TRBV2 | CASSEDRGSYNEQFF | TGTGCCAGCAGTGAGGACAGGGGGTCCTACAATGAGCAGTTCTTC
TRBD1 | TRBJ2-2 | . | TRBV28 | CASSLQGAVGGELFF | TGTGCCAGCAGTTTGCAGGGGGCAGTTGGCGGGGAGCTGTTTTTT
. | TRBJ1-2 | . | TRBV5-4 | CASSLEVGLNYGYTF | TGTGCCAGCAGCTTGGAAGTGGGTCTGAACTATGGCTACACCTTC
. | TRBJ2-5 | . | TRBV7-9 | CASSQRQNQETQYF | TGTGCCAGCAGCCAACGACAGAACCAAGAGACCCAGTACTTC
TRBD2 | TRBJ2-5 | . | TRBV2 | CASRGTSQETQYF | TGTGCCAGCAGAGGGACTAGTCAAGAGACCCAGTACTTC
TRBD2 | TRBJ2-7 | . | TRBV4-2 | CASSQPGRTSGYEQYF | TGTGCCAGCAGCCAGCCGGGCAGGACTAGCGGATACGAGCAGTACTTC
. | TRBJ1-2 | . | TRBV7-9 | CASSPWALKGGYTF | TGTGCCAGCAGCCCGTGGGCCCTTAAAGGGGGCTACACCTTC
. | TRBJ2-6 | once | TRBV4-1 | CASSQGVGGGLGANVLTF | TGCGCCAGCAGCCAAGGGGTTGGAGGGGGCCTGGGGGCCAACGTCCTGACTTTC
TRBD2 | TRBJ2-3 | . | TRBV5-4 | CASSLGAGTSGTDTQYF | TGTGCCAGCAGCTTGGGAGCCGGGACTAGCGGCACAGATACGCAGTATTTT
TRBD1 | TRBJ2-1 | . | TRBV6-5 | CASSPEGRGINEQFF | TGTGCCAGCAGCCCCGAGGGCAGGGGGATCAATGAGCAGTTCTTC
TRBD1 | TRBJ1-2 | . | TRBV7-2 | CASSTGQGGFYGYTF | TGTGCCAGCAGCACGGGACAGGGTGGATTCTATGGCTACACCTTC
TRBD2 | TRBJ2-3 | few | TRBV11-3 | CASSQSLAGVGDTQYF | TGTGCCAGCAGTCAGTCCCTCGCGGGAGTGGGAGATACGCAGTATTTT
. | TRBJ1-1 | . | TRBV6-6 | CASSTTDTEAFF | TGTGCCAGCAGTACGACAGACACTGAAGCTTTCTTT
. | TRBJ2-3 | . | TRBV6-1 | CASSAAEARTDTQYF | TGTGCCAGCAGCGCTGCCGAGGCCCGCACAGATACGCAGTATTTT
. | TRBJ2-7 | . | TRBV27 | CASGNRAGLRPEQYF | TGTGCCAGCGGGAATAGGGCAGGTCTCAGGCCCGAGCAGTACTTC
. | TRBJ2-7 | . | TRBV15 | CATSRGGSRRRLGHEQYF | TGTGCCACCAGCAGAGGGGGCTCCCGACGTAGACTGGGGCACGAGCAGTACTTC
TRBD2 | TRBJ2-5 | few | TRBV5-1 | CASSLSAAGGPTETQYF | TGCGCCAGCAGCTTGTCCGCTGCGGGGGGGCCGACAGAGACCCAGTACTTC
. | TRBJ2-1 | . | TRBV12-1 | CASSFAQVAGSSSYNEQFF | TGTGCCAGCAGCTTTGCGCAAGTGGCCGGCTCGAGCTCCTACAATGAGCAGTTCTTC
. | TRBJ1-2 | . | TRBV6-1 | CASSDPTAIYGYTF | TGTGCCAGCAGTGATCCGACAGCCATCTATGGCTACACCTTC
. | TRBJ1-1 | many | TRBV28 | CASSPPERLVGAFF | TGTGCCAGCAGTCCCCCTGAACGCCTCGTCGGGGCTTTCTTT
. | TRBJ1-6 | . | TRBV6-5 | CASRPGQFNSPLHF | TGTGCCAGCAGACCCGGACAGTTTAATTCACCCCTCCACTTT
. | TRBJ2-5 | . | TRBV5-4 | CASSLAGSQETQYF | TGTGCCAGCAGCTTGGCGGGCAGCCAAGAGACCCAGTACTTC
. | TRBJ2-3 | . | TRBV6-5 | CASSYSYWGAGDTQYF | TGTGCCAGCAGTTACTCCTACTGGGGAGCTGGAGATACGCAGTATTTT
. | TRBJ2-7 | . | TRBV6-5 | CASSSHYEQYF | TGTGCCAGCAGTTCCCATTACGAGCAGTACTTC
. | TRBJ2-5 | once | TRBV19 | CASRVAAGKTQYF | TGTGCCAGTAGGGTAGCCGCCGGGAAGACCCAGTACTTC
. | TRBJ1-4 | . | TRBV2 | CASKEGFSNEKLFF | TGTGCCAGCAAGGAGGGGTTCTCTAATGAAAAACTGTTTTTT
TRBD2 | TRBJ2-1 | . | TRBV4-3 | CASSQDPTSGGSSEQFF | TGCGCCAGCAGCCAAGATCCCACTAGCGGGGGATCTAGTGAGCAGTTCTTC
TRBD1 | TRBJ2-7 | . | TRBV2 | CASRDRGDEQYF | TGTGCCAGCAGAGACAGGGGTGACGAGCAGTACTTC
. | TRBJ2-7 | . | TRBV7-2 | CASRYSRPSYEQYF | TGTGCCAGCAGATACAGTAGGCCCTCCTACGAGCAGTACTTC
. | TRBJ2-4 | . | TRBV21-1 | CAGPNIQYF | TGTGCCGGTCCGAACATTCAGTACTTC
. | TRBJ2-1 | . | TRBV2 | CASSEALRRGIEQFF | TGTGCCAGCAGTGAAGCGCTTCGAAGAGGGATTGAGCAGTTCTTC
TRBD1 | TRBJ2-7 | . | TRBV10-3 | CAISGQGTPYEQYF | TGTGCCATCAGTGGACAGGGGACCCCCTACGAGCAGTACTTC
. | TRBJ2-2 | . | TRBV2 | CASRPRTDPSGELFF | TGTGCCAGCAGACCCAGGACCGATCCGAGCGGGGAGCTGTTTTTT
. | TRBJ2-7 | few | TRBV7-6 | CASRQDEGHSYEQYF | TGTGCCAGCAGACAAGACGAGGGACACTCCTACGAGCAGTACTTC
. | TRBJ2-5 | . | TRBV2 | CATNSWGPQETQYF | TGTGCCACAAACAGTTGGGGCCCCCAAGAGACCCAGTACTTC